The sequence of this T cell receptor (beta chain) was determined in a study of identifying expanded T cells in peripheral blood. Study findings and constraints: Roughly two-week clone count variance significantly increased as total template count grew. Differentially abundant clones: around 1.2 between replicates, about 17 at roughly 2 weeks, less than 20 at four.

CDR1 and CDR2 from the germline V gene are MNHNS and SASEGT. The germline V and J ends were trimmed by 2 bases and 4 bases, with 14 bases remaining between them. The CDR3 is 15 residues long. This clone has a handful of counts. Its specificity is not known. Healthy donors had no documented immune events, such as infections, while sampled. Only in-frame clones appear in the TCRdb table, and some are missing; sequencing was by immunoSEQ multiplex PCR. This table has more than 75,000 clones, 88% appearing once. The J gene is TRBJ1-2, the V gene TRBV6-1; D may be TRBD1 (6 bases). The TCR sequence derives from a person between 18 and 75 years old in good health. The sample comprised blood. Here the CDR3 DNA reads TGTGCCAGCAGTGAACTTATAGACAGGTTCTATGGCTACACCTTC. Residues: CASSELIDRFYGYTF.